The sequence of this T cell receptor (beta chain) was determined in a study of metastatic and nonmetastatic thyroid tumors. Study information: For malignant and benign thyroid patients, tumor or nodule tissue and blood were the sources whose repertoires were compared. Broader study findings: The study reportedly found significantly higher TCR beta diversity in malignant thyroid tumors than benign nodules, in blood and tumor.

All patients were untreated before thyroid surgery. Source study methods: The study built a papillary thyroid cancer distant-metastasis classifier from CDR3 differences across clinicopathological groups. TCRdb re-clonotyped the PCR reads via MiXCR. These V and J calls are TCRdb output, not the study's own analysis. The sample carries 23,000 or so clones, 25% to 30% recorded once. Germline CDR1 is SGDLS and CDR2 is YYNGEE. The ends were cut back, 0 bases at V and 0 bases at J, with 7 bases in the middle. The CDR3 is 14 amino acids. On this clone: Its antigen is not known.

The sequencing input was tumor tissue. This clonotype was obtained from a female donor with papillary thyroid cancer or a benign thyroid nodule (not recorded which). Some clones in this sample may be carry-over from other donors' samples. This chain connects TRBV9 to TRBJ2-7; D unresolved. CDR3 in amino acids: CASSVGLASYEQYF. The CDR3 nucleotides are TGTGCCAGCAGCGTAGGACTGGCCTCCTACGAGCAGTACTTC.